This T cell receptor beta chain originates from a study of monozygotic twins with inflammatory bowel disease. The study, taken as a whole, reports: Cells of different T cell subtypes could not be told apart.

After re-calling the 5' RACE reads, TCRdb lists one entry per CDR3 protein, DNA absent. Its listing shows some 170,000 distinct CDR3 sequences. Phlebotomy per donor yielded a single 2.5 ml blood sample. It was from whole blood, with no T cell sorting, that total RNA was isolated. Concerning this clonotype itself: Its antigen is undetermined.

The sequence was obtained from a human donor with ulcerative colitis or Crohn's disease, or a healthy co-twin of an affected twin (not recorded which). The sequencing input was blood.

CDR3 sequence: CASSFRQDGAKNIQYF. The genes are TRBV7-2 and TRBJ2-4; TCRdb selects TRBD1, and the lack of DNA leaves this call unchecked. The V gene's germline CDR1 is SGHTA and CDR2 FQGNSA. The CDR3 covers 16 residues.